This T cell receptor (beta chain) stems from a study of blood T cells in healthy people across ages. A second PCR of 7 to 11 cycles used a sample-barcoded 5' primer and a J-beta primer mix. A single record per CDR3 protein comes from TCRdb applying MiXCR to the 5' RACE reads. The data contain about 800,000 distinct CDR3 sequences, about 25% of them singletons. Only a few counts were recorded for this clonotype. The J segment lost 4 bases and the V segment lost 6 bases, leaving 10 bases of the junction unmatched. Germline values: CDR1 SQVTM, CDR2 ANQGSEA. This CDR3 comprises 14 residues. Total RNA extraction produced at least 5.5 micrograms (per sample) for the study. These same data were also listed under a study on T cells of mothers and their children. That paper states: Using around 1.5 ug per 15 ul, all extracted RNA underwent cDNA synthesis.

Input material: blood. This TCR came from a boy aged 10-17 years in good health. The chain couples TRBV29-1 to TRBJ2-3, with 7 bases fitting TRBD1. The CDR3 is CSVRKQGLADTQYF. CDR3 in DNA: TGCAGCGTCCGGAAACAGGGGCTAGCAGATACGCAGTATTTT.